A selection of T cell receptor beta chains follows, all from one sample in a study of T cell repertoires in cytomegalovirus infection. One entry per CDR3 protein, called by TCRdb with MiXCR from the reads. The sample includes roughly 500,000 distinct CDR3 sequences, more than 15% of them seen just once. Sequenced input: CD8+ T cells from PBMCs. Receptors were obtained from a human donor in good health (CMV status not recorded). Some clones in this sample may be carry-over from other donors' samples. Each CDR3 is given with its conserved first and last residue. D genes are given only for firm matches. Rows may omit the clone size; those that give it use once, few, many or a size class.

D gene	clone size	J gene	V gene	CDR3 protein	CDR3 DNA
TRBD2	many	TRBJ2-3	TRBV10-3	CAISMTSVSADTQYF	TGTGCCATCAGTATGACTAGCGTGAGCGCAGATACGCAGTATTTT
TRBD2	NA	TRBJ2-7	TRBV27	CASSSGTTFTYEQYF	TGTGCCAGCAGTTCGGGGACTACCTTCACCTACGAGCAGTACTTC
TRBD1	few	TRBJ2-1	TRBV27	CASSLDPGQGRSYNEQFF	TGTGCCAGCAGTTTAGACCCGGGACAGGGTAGGTCCTACAATGAGCAGTTCTTC
NA	NA	TRBJ1-5	TRBV15	CATSRGQTGYQPQHF	TGTGCCACCAGCAGAGGTCAAACAGGTTATCAGCCCCAGCATTTT
NA	many	TRBJ2-6	TRBV12-3/TRBV12-4	CASSYRPGRFSSGANVLTF	TGTGCCAGCAGTTACCGCCCGGGACGGTTTAGCTCTGGGGCCAACGTCCTGACTTTC
NA	many	TRBJ2-2	TRBV2	CASSEARVFAGTGELFF	TGTGCCAGCAGTGAAGCGCGAGTTTTTGCCGGCACCGGGGAGCTGTTTTTT
NA	few	TRBJ2-7	TRBV5-4	CASSVGPDEQYF	TGTGCCAGCAGCGTGGGACCGGACGAGCAGTACTTC
NA	NA	TRBJ2-7	TRBV6-6	CASRGVGSGSKDHYEQYF	TGTGCCAGCAGGGGTGTTGGTAGCGGCAGCAAAGACCACTACGAGCAGTACTTC
NA	few	TRBJ1-2	TRBV20-1	CSARDRQDGYTF	TGCAGTGCTAGAGACCGGCAGGATGGCTACACCTTC
NA	few	TRBJ1-1	TRBV6-1	CASSEKWPEAFF	TGTGCCAGCAGTGAAAAATGGCCTGAAGCTTTCTTT
TRBD1	NA	TRBJ1-1	TRBV20-1	CSAVGQYSTEAFF	TGCAGTGCCGTGGGACAGTATTCCACTGAAGCTTTCTTT
NA	many	TRBJ2-1	TRBV12-5	CASGLGSYNEQFF	TGTGCTAGTGGTTTGGGCTCCTACAATGAGCAGTTCTTC
NA	many	TRBJ1-1	TRBV6-1	CATRQANTEAFF	TGTGCCACAAGACAGGCGAACACTGAAGCTTTCTTT
NA	many	TRBJ1-2	TRBV7-3	CASSPTGSAGYTF	TGTGCCAGCAGCCCTACAGGGTCGGCGGGCTACACCTTC
TRBD1	NA	TRBJ2-1	TRBV18	CASSETGGEQFF	TGTGCCAGCTCAGAGACAGGGGGCGAGCAGTTCTTC
NA	few	TRBJ2-2	TRBV15	CATSRDSPSSWTGELFF	TGTGCCACCAGCAGAGATAGCCCTAGCAGTTGGACCGGGGAGCTGTTTTTT
NA	many	TRBJ1-5	TRBV19	CASSMRPPQPQHF	TGTGCCAGTAGTATGAGACCTCCTCAGCCCCAGCATTTT
NA	NA	TRBJ1-1	TRBV7-8	CASSLAPGQHTEAFF	TGTGCCAGCAGCTTAGCGCCTGGACAGCACACTGAAGCTTTCTTT
NA	many	TRBJ1-2	TRBV6-1	CASSTGDGYTF	TGTGCCAGCAGTACCGGGGATGGCTACACCTTC
NA	NA	TRBJ2-3	TRBV19	CASSAPRDAQYF	TGTGCCAGTAGTGCCCCACGGGACGCGCAGTATTTT
NA	many	TRBJ2-7	TRBV5-6	CASTLGQASYEQYF	TGTGCCAGCACCTTGGGGCAGGCCTCCTACGAGCAGTACTTC
TRBD2	many	TRBJ2-7	TRBV12-3/TRBV12-4	CASSLGLEGYEQYF	TGTGCCAGCAGCCTAGGACTAGAAGGATACGAGCAGTACTTC
TRBD2	many	TRBJ2-5	TRBV7-9	CASSHPGGETQYF	TGTGCCAGCAGCCACCCGGGGGGAGAGACCCAGTACTTC
NA	few	TRBJ1-2	TRBV5-1	CASSWDLNLYGYTF	TGCGCCAGCAGCTGGGACCTGAACCTCTATGGCTACACCTTC
NA	few	TRBJ1-1	TRBV3-1	CASSQVGGRAFF	TGTGCCAGCAGCCAAGTAGGGGGGAGAGCTTTCTTT